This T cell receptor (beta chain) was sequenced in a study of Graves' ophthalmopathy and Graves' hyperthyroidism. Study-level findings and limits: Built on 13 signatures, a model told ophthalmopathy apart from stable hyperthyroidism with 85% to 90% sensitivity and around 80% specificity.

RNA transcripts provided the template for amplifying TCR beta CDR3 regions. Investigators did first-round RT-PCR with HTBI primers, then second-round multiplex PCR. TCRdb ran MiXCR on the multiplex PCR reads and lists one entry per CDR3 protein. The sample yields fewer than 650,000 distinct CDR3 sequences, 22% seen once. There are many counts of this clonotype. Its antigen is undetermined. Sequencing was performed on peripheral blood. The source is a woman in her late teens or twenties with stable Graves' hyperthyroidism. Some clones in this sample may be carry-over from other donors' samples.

The CDR3: CAWSGGRQWATQYF. The CDR3 DNA reads TGTGCCTGGAGTGGAGGTCGACAGTGGGCGACCCAGTACTTC. The chain joins TRBV30 to TRBJ2-5; possibly TRBD1 for D (5 bases). Germline V gene sequence: CDR1 GTSNPN, CDR2 SVGIG (reference sequence). The CDR3 runs 14 residues. V lost 1 base and J 7 bases, leaving 16 bases between the germline ends.